This T cell receptor beta chain originates from a study of CD8 T cells in ankylosing spondylitis. The CDR3 runs 14 residues. J gave up 4 bases and V 6 bases, and 8 bases lay outside the gene matches. Germline CDR1 reads SQVTM; CDR2 reads ANQGSEA. Each TCR beta library was made by quantitative 5'-RACE that incorporated molecular barcodes. In TCRdb, the 5' RACE reads were re-called with MiXCR into one record per CDR3 protein. This table holds 470,000 or so distinct CDR3 sequences, roughly 26% found once. Overall study results and limits: About 8 highly homologous variants made up a TCR beta motif, and this motif appeared characteristic of ankylosing spondylitis blood. CD8+ disease-linked clones were present at relatively low frequencies in blood. Some of these motif variants have turned up before, in reports on reactive arthritis synovial fluid and blood. Reported data indicate significant enrichment of disease-linked clones within matched ankylosing spondylitis synovial fluid.

Concerning this clonotype itself: Its antigen remains unknown.

This sequence joins TRBV29-1 and TRBJ2-7, with 11 positions matching TRBD1. Sequencing input: blood, either unsorted or a sorted T cell fraction (not recorded which). This TCR was recovered from a male donor with ankylosing spondylitis. For the CDR3, the DNA is TGCAGCGTCGCCAGGGGACAGGGGGGATACGAGCAGTACTTC. The encoded protein is CSVARGQGGYEQYF.